This record covers a single T cell receptor (beta chain). Clones were read by immunoSEQ multiplex PCR, and TCRdb kept only the in-frame ones, dropping some. The repertoire includes 200,000 to 250,000 clones, about four fifths of them detected once, and approximately 3.6% sits in the top ten. This entry is derived from a study of blood T cell repertoires in COVID-19. Germline V CDR1 and CDR2: MNHEY, SMNVEV (reference sequence). The germline V and J ends were trimmed by 7 bases and 6 bases, with 15 bases remaining between them. The CDR3 has 14 amino acids. Those enrolled, adults aged roughly 18 to 95 years, came from about two dozen US areas.

Material: PBMCs or T cells enriched from blood (not recorded which). The source of this sequence is a woman aged 55-75 years who had recovered from COVID-19. The chain carries TRBV27 and TRBJ2-2; D possibly corresponds to TRBD2 (7 bases). This chain's CDR3 is CASTRAGGPGELFF. CDR3 nucleotide sequence: TGTGCCAGCACCCGCGCCGGGGGGCCCGGGGAGCTGTTTTTT.